Following are 4 T cell receptor beta chains from one sample sequenced in a study of cytomegalovirus exposure and HLA in healthy donors. Use of 60 Vbeta and 13 Jbeta primers characterized the PCR. Clones were sequenced by immunoSEQ multiplex PCR, and TCRdb holds only the in-frame ones, with some missing. This sample has over 95,000 clones, with about 79% found just once. Sequencing was carried out using PBMCs. These receptors all stem from a human donor in good health.

This clone was counted a single time. The chain employs TRBV6-5 and TRBJ2-7; TRBD1 might be the D (5 bases). V lost 2 bases to trimming and J lost 4 bases, with 18 bases between them. Germline V lookup: CDR1 MNHEY, CDR2 SVGAGI. CDR3 length: 16 residues. CDR3 nucleotides: TGTGCCAGCAGTTACGGTCCCGCGGCAGGGAAATACGAGCAGTACTTC. This gives the protein CASSYGPAAGKYEQYF.

This clone is a singleton in its sample. CDR3 DNA: TGTGCCAGCAGCTTAGTATCAGGAAACATTCAGTACTTC. Translating it yields CASSLVSGNIQYF. This chain connects TRBV7-2 to TRBJ2-4, with D unresolved. With 1 base removed from V and 6 bases from J, the gap between germline ends came to 7 bases. The CDR3 loop spans 13 amino acids. CDR1 SGHTA and CDR2 FQGNSA come from the germline V gene.

The CDR3 DNA is TGTGCCAGTACGGGGGGGCTGAGAGGTGGCAATCAGCCCCAGCATTTT. Translation gives CASTGGLRGGNQPQHF. This chain joins TRBV19 and TRBJ1-5; perhaps TRBD1 as D (6 bases). CDR1 and CDR2 from the germline V gene are LNHDA and SQIVND (reference sequence). V was clipped by 7 bases and J by 2 bases, with 18 bases between them. CDR3 length: 16 residues.

CDR3 in amino acids: CASSVATGGTYEQYF. The CDR3 DNA is TGTGCCAGCAGCGTAGCTACAGGTGGGACCTACGAGCAGTACTTC. V gene TRBV9 combines with J gene TRBJ2-7, with a weak D call TRBD1 (5 bases). Germline V CDR1 and CDR2: SGDLS, YYNGEE. V was pared by 0 bases and J by 2 bases, with 12 bases between. The CDR3 is 15 residues long.